The 18 T cell receptor beta chains reported below all come from one sample, sequenced in a study of control samples from healthy donors and cancer patients. Profiled with immunoSEQ multiplex PCR; TCRdb holds only in-frame clones, not every one. Counted here are more than 85,000 clones, 90% occurring once; the ten biggest clones make up 4.4%. The specimen sequenced was blood. All receptors come from a human donor in good health. The donor label of this sample is uncertain.

This clone has just one count. Written as DNA, the CDR3 is TGTGCCAGCAGCCACGGACAGGGAAATCAGCCCCAGCATTTT. This gives the protein CASSHGQGNQPQHF. This rearrangement joins TRBV3-1 (or the pseudogene TRBV3-2) to TRBJ1-5; 8 nucleotides align to TRBD1. The trim removed 3 bases at V and 4 bases at J, leaving 2 bases unmatched. The length of the CDR3 is 14 residues. Germline V gene lookup returns CDR1 LGHDT and CDR2 YNNKEL (reference sequence).

This chain uses TRBV28 with TRBJ2-5, with TRBD1 identical over 9 bases. CDR1 and CDR2 from the germline V gene are MDHEN and SYDVKM. Trimming at V came to 6 bases and at J to 5 bases, leaving 7 bases not matched to a gene. The CDR3 contains 14 residues. CDR3 sequence: CASSQDRGWETQYF. CDR3 nucleotides: TGTGCCAGCAGCCAGGACAGGGGTTGGGAGACCCAGTACTTC. The full variable domain, with the rest looked up from reference TRBV28 and TRBJ2-5, is DVKVTQSSRYLVKRTGEKVFLECVQDMDHENMFWYRQDPGLGLRLIYFSYDVKMKEKGDIPEGYSVSREKKERFSLILESASTNQTSMYLCASSQDRGWETQYFGPGTRLLVL.

This chain connects TRBV6-6 to TRBJ2-7; a weak D match, TRBD1 (6 bases). The CDR3 runs to 13 residues. V dropped 3 bases and J dropped 6 bases, with 12 bases sitting between them. Germline CDR1 is MNHNY and CDR2 is SVGAGI (reference sequence). The chain's CDR3 is CASSYTTGGEQYF. In DNA, the CDR3 is TGTGCCAGCAGTTATACGACAGGCGGCGAGCAGTACTTC.

This chain connects TRBV3-1 (or the pseudogene TRBV3-2) to TRBJ2-3; 7 bases match TRBD1. The J segment lost 6 bases and the V segment lost 4 bases, leaving 1 base of the junction unmatched. The CDR3 is made up of 12 amino acids. The germline CDR1 and CDR2 sequences are LGHDT and YNNKEL (reference sequence). The CDR3 spells CASSPDRDTQYF. CDR3 DNA: TGTGCCAGCAGCCCGGACAGGGATACGCAGTATTTT.

V and J are TRBV24-1 and TRBJ2-6; D is possibly TRBD1 (5 bases). The germline CDR1 and CDR2 sequences are KGHDR and SFDVKD. V dropped 5 bases and J dropped 0 bases, with 10 bases sitting between them. The CDR3 sequence is 16 residues long. The CDR3 DNA reads TGTGCCACCAGTGTCTTAGACAGCTCTGGGGCCAACGTCCTGACTTTC. This codes for CATSVLDSSGANVLTF.

The chain recombines TRBV29-1 with TRBJ1-1; D remains unclear. There are 11 residues in the CDR3. CDR1 and CDR2 from the germline V gene are SQVTM and ANQGSEA. CDR3 loop: CSALARSESFF. The CDR3 DNA follows: TGCTCGGCGTTAGCTAGGTCCGAGTCTTTCTTT. Using reference TRBV29-1 and TRBJ1-1 for the parts outside the CDR3, the full variable domain is SAVISQKPSRDICQRGTSLTIQCQVDSQVTMMFWYRQQPGQSLTLIATANQGSEATYESGFVIDKFPISRPNLTFSTLTVSNMSPEDSSIYLCSALARSESFFGQGTRLTVV.

The rearrangement uses TRBV7-2 and TRBJ2-1, with 10 bases that match TRBD1. The V gene end was trimmed by 3 bases and the J gene end by 6 bases; junction bases not matched to a gene: 5. Germline lookup yields CDR1 SGHTA and CDR2 FQGNSA. This CDR3 is 15 amino acids long. This CDR3 reads CASSLGQGKANEQFF. Written as DNA, the CDR3 is TGTGCCAGCAGCTTGGGACAGGGGAAAGCCAATGAGCAGTTCTTC.

This chain links TRBV5-1 with TRBJ1-1, with 7 bases matching TRBD1. The J segment lost 1 base and the V segment lost 3 bases, leaving 3 bases of the junction unmatched. The CDR3 is 14 amino acids. The germline CDR1 and CDR2 sequences are SGHRS and YFSETQ. In DNA, the CDR3 is TGCGCCAGCAGCTACGGGGACAGGAACACTGAAGCTTTCTTT. It translates to CASSYGDRNTEAFF.

The chain links TRBV12-3 or TRBV12-4 to TRBJ1-2; D is possibly TRBD1 (6 bases). Deletions cut 5 bases from V and 7 bases from J, with 11 bases between. This CDR3 spans 12 amino acids. The CDR3, as DNA: TGTGCCAGCAGTCCACAGGGAGCTGGCTACACCTTC. This codes for CASSPQGAGYTF.

The chain employs TRBV18 and TRBJ2-3; 9 bases are a match to TRBD1. Germline assignment: CDR1 KGHSH and CDR2 LQKENI. The CDR3 is made up of 15 amino acids. The trim removed 3 bases at V and 4 bases at J, leaving 5 bases unmatched. The CDR3 DNA reads TGTGCCAGCTCACCGGGACAGGGACTCGCAGATACGCAGTATTTT. This sequence encodes CASSPGQGLADTQYF. Full variable domain (missing parts from reference TRBV18 and TRBJ2-3): NAGVMQNPRHLVRRRGQEARLRCSPMKGHSHVYWYRQLPEEGLKFMVYLQKENIIDESGMPKERFSAEFPKEGPSILRIQQVVRGDSAAYFCASSPGQGLADTQYFGPGTRLTVL.

The V and J genes are TRBV5-1 and TRBJ2-3; no clear D. This CDR3 has 13 amino acids. Germline V CDR1 and CDR2: SGHRS, YFSETQ. V lost 4 bases, J lost 1 base, and 7 bases lay in between. The DNA for the CDR3 is TGCGCCAGCAGCCGGCAACGCACAGATACGCAGTATTTT. This encodes CASSRQRTDTQYF.

V gene TRBV5-6 combines with J gene TRBJ2-3; 11 bases match TRBD2. CDR1 and CDR2 (germline): SGHDT, YYEEEE. The CDR3 has 16 amino acids. The trim removed 0 bases at V and 2 bases at J, leaving 2 bases unmatched. CDR3 protein: CASSLGGLADTDTQYF. CDR3 coding DNA: TGTGCCAGCAGCTTGGGGGGACTAGCGGACACAGATACGCAGTATTTT.

The gene calls are TRBV7-9 and TRBJ1-2; maybe TRBD1 (6 bases). Germline CDR1 reads SEHNR; CDR2 reads FQNEAQ (reference sequence). V shed 2 bases and J shed 13 bases, with 17 bases lying between them. This CDR3 contains 13 residues. The CDR3 region has the DNA TGTGCCAGCAGCTTAAACCGGGACACCGTGTTCACCTTC. Its translation is CASSLNRDTVFTF.

The chain has TRBV30 and TRBJ2-1; TRBD2 might be the D (7 bases). This CDR3 spans 15 amino acids. Trimming removed 0 bases at V and 5 bases at J, with 14 bases between. Germline V CDR1 and CDR2: GTSNPN, SVGIG (reference sequence). CDR3 bases: TGTGCCTGGAGTGTAGGGGGGGCCGCCAACAATGAGCAGTTCTTC. Translation gives CAWSVGGAANNEQFF.

The chain joins TRBV10-1 to TRBJ2-7; D is perhaps TRBD2 (6 bases). CDR3 size: 15 residues. CDR1 WNHNN and CDR2 SYGVQD come from the germline V gene (reference sequence). V was trimmed by 8 bases and J by 0 bases, leaving 17 bases between them. The CDR3 reads CASCGWRGHSYEQYF. The CDR3 nucleotides are TGCGCCAGCTGCGGGTGGCGGGGCCACTCCTACGAGCAGTACTTC.

The chain links TRBV12-3 or TRBV12-4 to TRBJ1-1, with D perhaps matching TRBD1 (6 bases). V shed 2 bases and J shed 9 bases, with 13 bases lying between them. The CDR3 covers 13 residues. The CDR3 DNA reads as TGTGCCAGCAGTTTACTCAAAGGGGGGCAAGCTTTCTTT. Protein: CASSLLKGGQAFF.

This chain uses TRBV27 with TRBJ1-2, with D perhaps matching TRBD1 (6 bases). Germline V gene sequence: CDR1 MNHEY, CDR2 SMNVEV (reference sequence). V was clipped by 0 bases and J by 3 bases, with 11 bases between them. This CDR3 contains 15 residues. The CDR3 reads CASSLSQDRYYGYTF. The CDR3 nucleotides are TGTGCCAGCAGTTTATCCCAGGACAGATACTATGGCTACACCTTC.

The V call is TRBV11-2, the J call TRBJ1-2; 8 bases line up with TRBD1. The CDR3 runs 15 residues. Germline V gene data show CDR1 as SGHAT and CDR2 as FQNNGV. The V gene end was trimmed by 0 bases and the J gene end by 4 bases; junction bases not matched to a gene: 4. The CDR3, as DNA: TGTGCCAGCAGCTTAGATCAGGGGGCGGGCTATGGCTACACCTTC. Its protein is CASSLDQGAGYGYTF.